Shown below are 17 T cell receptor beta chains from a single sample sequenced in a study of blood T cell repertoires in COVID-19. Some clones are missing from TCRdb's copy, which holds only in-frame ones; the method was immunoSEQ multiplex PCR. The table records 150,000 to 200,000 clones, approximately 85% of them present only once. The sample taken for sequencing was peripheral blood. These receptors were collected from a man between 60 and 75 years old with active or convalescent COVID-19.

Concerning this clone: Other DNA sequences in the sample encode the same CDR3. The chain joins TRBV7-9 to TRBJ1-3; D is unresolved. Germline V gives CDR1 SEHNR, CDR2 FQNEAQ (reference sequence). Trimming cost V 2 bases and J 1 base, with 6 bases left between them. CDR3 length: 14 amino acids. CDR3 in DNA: TGTGCCAGCAGCTTAAGCGGGTCTGGAAACACCATATATTTT. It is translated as CASSLSGSGNTIYF.

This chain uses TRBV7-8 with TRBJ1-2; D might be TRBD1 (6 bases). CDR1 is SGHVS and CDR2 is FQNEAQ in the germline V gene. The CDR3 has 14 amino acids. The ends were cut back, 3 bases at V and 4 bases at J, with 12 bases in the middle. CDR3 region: CASSLQGKSYGYTF. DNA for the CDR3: TGTGCCAGCAGCTTGCAGGGGAAAAGCTATGGCTACACCTTC.

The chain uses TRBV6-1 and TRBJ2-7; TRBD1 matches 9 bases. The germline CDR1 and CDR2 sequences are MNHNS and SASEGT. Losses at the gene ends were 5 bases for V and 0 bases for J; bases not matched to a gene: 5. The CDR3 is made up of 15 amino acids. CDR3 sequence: CASSPGTGSSYEQYF. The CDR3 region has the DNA TGTGCCAGCAGTCCCGGGACAGGGAGCTCCTACGAGCAGTACTTC.

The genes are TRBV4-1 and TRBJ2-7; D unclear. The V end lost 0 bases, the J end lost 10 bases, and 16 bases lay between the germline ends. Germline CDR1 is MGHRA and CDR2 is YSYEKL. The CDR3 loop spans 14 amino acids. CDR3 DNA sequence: TGCGCCAGCAGCCAAGAAACTAATCTGGTCCTCCAGTACTTC. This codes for CASSQETNLVLQYF.

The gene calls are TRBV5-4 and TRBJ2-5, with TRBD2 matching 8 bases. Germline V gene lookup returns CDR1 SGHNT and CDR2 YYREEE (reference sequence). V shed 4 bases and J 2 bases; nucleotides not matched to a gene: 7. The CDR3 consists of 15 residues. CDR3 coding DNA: TGTGCCAGCAGCAGGACTAGCATAACTCAAGAGACCCAGTACTTC. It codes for CASSRTSITQETQYF.

CDR3 DNA: TGTGCCAGCAGTTCAGGACAGGGGGGATACGAGCAGTACTTC. Translated: CASSSGQGGYEQYF. V and J are TRBV6-2 or TRBV6-3 and TRBJ2-7; 10 bases line up with TRBD1. With 4 bases clipped from V and 4 bases from J, the junction kept 4 bases outside the gene matches. The length of the CDR3 is 14 residues. CDR1 is MNHEY and CDR2 is SVGEGT in the germline V gene.

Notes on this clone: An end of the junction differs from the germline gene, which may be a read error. The DNA for the CDR3 is TGTGCCAGCAACGTAGAAATAGCGGGCAGGATAGATACGCAGTATTTT. This codes for CASNVEIAGRIDTQYF. The V call is TRBV9, the J call TRBJ2-3, with TRBD2 matching 7 bases. The germline CDR1 and CDR2 sequences are SGDLS and YYNGEE. The CDR3 is 16 residues long.

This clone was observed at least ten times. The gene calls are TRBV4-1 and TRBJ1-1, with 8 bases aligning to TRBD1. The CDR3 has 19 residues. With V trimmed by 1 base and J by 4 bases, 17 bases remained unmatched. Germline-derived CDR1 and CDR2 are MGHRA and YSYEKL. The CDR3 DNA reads TGCGCCAGCAGCCAAGGAAGACAGGGGATTACTACCCAAGGCACTGAAGCTTTCTTT. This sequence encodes CASSQGRQGITTQGTEAFF.

In DNA form, the CDR3 reads TGTGCCAGCAGACGAACAGGGGGCGCGTATGGCTACACCTTC. Its translation is CASRRTGGAYGYTF. The chain joins TRBV11-1 to TRBJ1-2; 9 bases are shared with TRBD1. After removal of 6 bases from V and 5 bases from J, the junction contained 7 bases not matched to a gene. The CDR3 runs 14 residues. Germline assignment: CDR1 SGHAT and CDR2 FQDESV (reference sequence). Full variable domain (remainder filled in from reference TRBV11-1 and TRBJ1-2): EAEVAQSPRYKITEKSQAVAFWCDPISGHATLYWYRQILGQGPELLVQFQDESVVDDSQLPKDRFSAERLKGVDSTLKIQPAELGDSAMYLCASRRTGGAYGYTFGSGTRLTVV.

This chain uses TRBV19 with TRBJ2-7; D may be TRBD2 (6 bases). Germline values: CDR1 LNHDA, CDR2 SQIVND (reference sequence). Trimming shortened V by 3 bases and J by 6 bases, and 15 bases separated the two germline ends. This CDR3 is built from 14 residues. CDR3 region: CASSIGGVSTEQYF. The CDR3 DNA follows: TGTGCCAGTAGTATCGGCGGGGTTTCAACCGAGCAGTACTTC.

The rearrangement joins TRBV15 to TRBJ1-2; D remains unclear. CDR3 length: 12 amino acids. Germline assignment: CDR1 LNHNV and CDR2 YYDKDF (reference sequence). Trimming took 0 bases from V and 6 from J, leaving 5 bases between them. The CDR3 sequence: CATSRDQDGYTF. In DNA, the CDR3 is TGTGCCACCAGCAGAGATCAGGATGGCTACACCTTC.

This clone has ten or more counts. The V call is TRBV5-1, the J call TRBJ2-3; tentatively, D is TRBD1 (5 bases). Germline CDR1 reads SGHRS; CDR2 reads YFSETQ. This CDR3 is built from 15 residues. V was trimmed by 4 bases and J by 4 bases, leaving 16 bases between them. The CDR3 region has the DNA TGCGCCAGCAGCCACTCGAATCAGGGTGCAGATACGCAGTATTTT. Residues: CASSHSNQGADTQYF. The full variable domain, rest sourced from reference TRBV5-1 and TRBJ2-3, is KAGVTQTPRYLIKTRGQQVTLSCSPISGHRSVSWYQQTPGQGLQFLFEYFSETQRNKGNFPGRFSGRQFSNSRSEMNVSTLELGDSALYLCASSHSNQGADTQYFGPGTRLTVL.

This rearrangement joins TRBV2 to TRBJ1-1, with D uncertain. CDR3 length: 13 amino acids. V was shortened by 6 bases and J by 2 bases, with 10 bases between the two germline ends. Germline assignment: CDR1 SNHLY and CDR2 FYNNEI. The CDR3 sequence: CASRATVNTEAFF. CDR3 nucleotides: TGTGCCAGCAGAGCGACGGTTAACACTGAAGCTTTCTTT.

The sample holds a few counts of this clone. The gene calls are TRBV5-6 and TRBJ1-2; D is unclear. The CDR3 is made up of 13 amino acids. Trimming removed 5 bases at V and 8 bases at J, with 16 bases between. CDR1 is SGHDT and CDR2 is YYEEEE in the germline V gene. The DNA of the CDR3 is TGTGCCAGCAGTCCCCGGGCCGGCGGGGGCTACACCTTC. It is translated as CASSPRAGGGYTF. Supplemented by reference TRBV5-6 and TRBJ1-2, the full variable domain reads DAGVTQSPTHLIKTRGQQVTLRCSPKSGHDTVSWYQQALGQGPQFIFQYYEEEERQRGNFPDRFSGHQFPNYSSELNVNALLLGDSALYLCASSPRAGGGYTFGSGTRLTVV.

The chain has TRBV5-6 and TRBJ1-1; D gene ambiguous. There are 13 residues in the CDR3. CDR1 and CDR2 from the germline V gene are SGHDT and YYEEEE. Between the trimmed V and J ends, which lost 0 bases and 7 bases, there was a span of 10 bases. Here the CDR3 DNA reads TGTGCCAGCAGCTTGGTAGCGAAAGGTGAAGCTTTCTTT. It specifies CASSLVAKGEAFF.

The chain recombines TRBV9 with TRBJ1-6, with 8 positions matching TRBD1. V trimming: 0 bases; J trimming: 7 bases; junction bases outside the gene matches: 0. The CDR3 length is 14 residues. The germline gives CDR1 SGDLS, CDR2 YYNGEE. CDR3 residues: CASSVGTGNSPLHF. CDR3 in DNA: TGTGCCAGCAGCGTAGGGACAGGGAATTCACCCCTCCACTTT.

The CDR3 region is CASSHRLDLGDNEQFF. DNA for the CDR3: TGTGCCAGCAGCCACCGACTAGACCTTGGGGACAATGAGCAGTTCTTC. V gene TRBV2 combines with J gene TRBJ2-1, with a possible D match to TRBD2 (6 bases). Looked up from germline, CDR1 is SNHLY and CDR2 is FYNNEI. The CDR3 is made up of 16 amino acids. V lost 6 bases to trimming and J lost 5 bases, with 20 bases between them. Full variable domain (outside the CDR3, taken from reference TRBV2 and TRBJ2-1): EPEVTQTPSHQVTQMGQEVILRCVPISNHLYFYWYRQILGQKVEFLVSFYNNEISEKSEIFDDQFSVERPDGSNFTLKIRSTKLEDSAMYFCASSHRLDLGDNEQFFGPGTRLTVL.